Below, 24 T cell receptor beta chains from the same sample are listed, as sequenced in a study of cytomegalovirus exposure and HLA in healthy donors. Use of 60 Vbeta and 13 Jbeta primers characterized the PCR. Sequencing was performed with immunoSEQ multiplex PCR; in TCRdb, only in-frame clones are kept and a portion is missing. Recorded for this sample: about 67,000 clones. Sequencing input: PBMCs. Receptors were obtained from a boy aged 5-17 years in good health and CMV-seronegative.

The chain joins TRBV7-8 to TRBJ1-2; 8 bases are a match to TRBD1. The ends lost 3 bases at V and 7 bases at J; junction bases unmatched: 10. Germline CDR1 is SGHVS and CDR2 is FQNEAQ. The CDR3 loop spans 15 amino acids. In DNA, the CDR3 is TGTGCCAGCAGCTTGACAGACAGGGGCCTCGGTGGCTACACCTTC. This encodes CASSLTDRGLGGYTF.

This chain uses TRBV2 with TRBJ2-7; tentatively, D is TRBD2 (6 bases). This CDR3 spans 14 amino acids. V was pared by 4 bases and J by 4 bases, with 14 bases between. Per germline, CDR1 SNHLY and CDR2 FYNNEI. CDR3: CASSGLVGTYEQYF. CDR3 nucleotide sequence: TGTGCCAGCAGTGGACTAGTTGGGACGTACGAGCAGTACTTC. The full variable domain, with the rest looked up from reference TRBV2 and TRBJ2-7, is EPEVTQTPSHQVTQMGQEVILRCVPISNHLYFYWYRQILGQKVEFLVSFYNNEISEKSEIFDDQFSVERPDGSNFTLKIRSTKLEDSAMYFCASSGLVGTYEQYFGPGTRLTVT.

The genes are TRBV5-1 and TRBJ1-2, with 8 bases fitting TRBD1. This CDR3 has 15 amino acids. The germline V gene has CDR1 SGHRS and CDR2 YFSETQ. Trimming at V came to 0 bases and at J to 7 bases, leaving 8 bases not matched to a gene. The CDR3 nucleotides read TGCGCCAGCAGCTTGGGGACAGGGATCATTGGTGGCTACACCTTC. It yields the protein CASSLGTGIIGGYTF.

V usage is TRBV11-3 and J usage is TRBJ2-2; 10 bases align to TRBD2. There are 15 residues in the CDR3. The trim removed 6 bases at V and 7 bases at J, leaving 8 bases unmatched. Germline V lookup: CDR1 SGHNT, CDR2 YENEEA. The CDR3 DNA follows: TGTGCCAGCAGTTCTAGCGGGAGTGTCCACGGGGAGCTGTTTTTT. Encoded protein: CASSSSGSVHGELFF.

The CDR3, as DNA: TGTGCCAGTAGTATAGAGGGCAGAAACTCACCCCTCCACTTT. Encoded protein: CASSIEGRNSPLHF. V and J are TRBV19 and TRBJ1-6, with no clear D. CDR1 and CDR2 from the germline V gene are LNHDA and SQIVND (reference sequence). The CDR3 runs 14 residues. Trimming left V 0 bases short and J 10 bases short, with 10 bases between.

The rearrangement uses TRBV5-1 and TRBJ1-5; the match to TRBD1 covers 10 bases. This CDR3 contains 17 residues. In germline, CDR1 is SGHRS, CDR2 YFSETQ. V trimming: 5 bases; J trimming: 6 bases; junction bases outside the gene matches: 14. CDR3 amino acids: CASRTTGGARKGQPQHF. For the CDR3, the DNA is TGCGCCAGCAGGACGACAGGGGGCGCAAGGAAGGGTCAGCCCCAGCATTTT.

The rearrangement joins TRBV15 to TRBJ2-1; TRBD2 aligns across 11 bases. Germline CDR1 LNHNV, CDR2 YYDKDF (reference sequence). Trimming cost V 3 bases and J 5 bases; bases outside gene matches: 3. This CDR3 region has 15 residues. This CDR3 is CATSSLAGGHNEQFF. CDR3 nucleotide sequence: TGTGCCACCAGCAGTCTAGCGGGAGGCCACAATGAGCAGTTCTTC.

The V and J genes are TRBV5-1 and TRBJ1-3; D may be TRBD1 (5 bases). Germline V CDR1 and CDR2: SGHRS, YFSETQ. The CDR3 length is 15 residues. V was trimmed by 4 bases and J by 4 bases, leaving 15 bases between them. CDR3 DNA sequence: TGCGCCAGCAGCCCGGGGCCTGGGAGGGGAAACACCATATATTTT. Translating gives CASSPGPGRGNTIYF.

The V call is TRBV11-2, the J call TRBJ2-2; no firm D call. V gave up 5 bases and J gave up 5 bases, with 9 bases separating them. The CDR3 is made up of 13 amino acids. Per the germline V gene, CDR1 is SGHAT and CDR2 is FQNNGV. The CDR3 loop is CASSASLTGELFF. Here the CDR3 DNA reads TGTGCCAGCAGCGCTAGTTTAACCGGGGAGCTGTTTTTT.

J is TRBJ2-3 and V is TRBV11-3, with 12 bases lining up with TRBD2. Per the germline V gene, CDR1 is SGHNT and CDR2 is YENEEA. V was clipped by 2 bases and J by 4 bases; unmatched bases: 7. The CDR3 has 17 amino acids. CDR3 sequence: CASSLCLAGGPADTQYF. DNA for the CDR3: TGTGCCAGCAGCTTATGCCTAGCGGGAGGGCCAGCAGATACGCAGTATTTT. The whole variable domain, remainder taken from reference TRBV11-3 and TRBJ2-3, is EAGVVQSPRYKIIEKKQPVAFWCNPISGHNTLYWYLQNLGQGPELLIRYENEEAVDDSQLPKDRFSAERLKGVDSTLKIQPAELGDSAVYLCASSLCLAGGPADTQYFGPGTRLTVL.

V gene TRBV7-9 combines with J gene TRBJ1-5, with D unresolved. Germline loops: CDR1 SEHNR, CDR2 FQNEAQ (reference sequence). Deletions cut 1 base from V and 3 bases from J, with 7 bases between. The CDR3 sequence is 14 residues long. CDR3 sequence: CASSLVRDNQPQHF. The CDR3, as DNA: TGTGCCAGCAGCTTAGTGAGGGACAATCAGCCCCAGCATTTT.

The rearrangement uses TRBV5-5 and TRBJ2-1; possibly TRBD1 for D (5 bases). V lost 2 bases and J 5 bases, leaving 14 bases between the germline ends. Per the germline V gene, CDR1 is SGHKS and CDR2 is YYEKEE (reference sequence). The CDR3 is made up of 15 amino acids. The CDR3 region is CASSFEPGKHNEQFF. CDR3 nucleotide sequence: TGTGCCAGCAGCTTCGAACCAGGGAAGCACAATGAGCAGTTCTTC.

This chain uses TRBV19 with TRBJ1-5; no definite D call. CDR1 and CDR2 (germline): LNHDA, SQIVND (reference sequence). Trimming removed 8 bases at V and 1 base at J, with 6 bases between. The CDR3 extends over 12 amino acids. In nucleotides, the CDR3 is TGTGCCAGTTATCAGAGCAATCAGCCCCAGCATTTT. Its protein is CASYQSNQPQHF.

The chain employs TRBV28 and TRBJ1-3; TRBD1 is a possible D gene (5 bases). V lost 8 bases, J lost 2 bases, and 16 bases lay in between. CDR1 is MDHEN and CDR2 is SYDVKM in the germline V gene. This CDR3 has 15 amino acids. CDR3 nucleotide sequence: TGTGCCAGCTCACCGTCAGGGTCTGCTGGAAACACCATATATTTT. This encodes CASSPSGSAGNTIYF.

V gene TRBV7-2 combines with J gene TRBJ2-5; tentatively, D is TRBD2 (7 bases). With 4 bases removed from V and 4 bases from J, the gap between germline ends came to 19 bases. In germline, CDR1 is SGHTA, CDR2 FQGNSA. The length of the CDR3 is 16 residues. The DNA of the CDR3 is TGTGCCAGCAGCTCACGTCGGGGGGCGAGCCGAGAGACCCAGTACTTC. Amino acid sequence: CASSSRRGASRETQYF.

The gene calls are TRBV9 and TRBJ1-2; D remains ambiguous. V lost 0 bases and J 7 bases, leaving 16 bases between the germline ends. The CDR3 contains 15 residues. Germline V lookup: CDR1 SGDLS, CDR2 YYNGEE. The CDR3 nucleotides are TGTGCCAGCAGCGTAGGTAGGGAATCGAGCGGTGGCTACACCTTC. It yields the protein CASSVGRESSGGYTF.

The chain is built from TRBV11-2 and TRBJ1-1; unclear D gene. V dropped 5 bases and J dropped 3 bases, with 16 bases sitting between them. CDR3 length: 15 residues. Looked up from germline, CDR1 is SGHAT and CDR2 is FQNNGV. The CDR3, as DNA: TGTGCCAGCAGCGCCCGTATTGGGCCGGACACTGAAGCTTTCTTT. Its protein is CASSARIGPDTEAFF.

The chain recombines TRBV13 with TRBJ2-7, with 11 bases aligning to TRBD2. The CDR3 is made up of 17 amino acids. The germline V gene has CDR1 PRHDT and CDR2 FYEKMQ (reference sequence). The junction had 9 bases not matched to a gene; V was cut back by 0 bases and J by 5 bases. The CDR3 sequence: CASSLGTSGISQNEQYF. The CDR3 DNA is TGTGCCAGCAGCTTAGGGACTAGCGGGATAAGCCAAAACGAGCAGTACTTC.

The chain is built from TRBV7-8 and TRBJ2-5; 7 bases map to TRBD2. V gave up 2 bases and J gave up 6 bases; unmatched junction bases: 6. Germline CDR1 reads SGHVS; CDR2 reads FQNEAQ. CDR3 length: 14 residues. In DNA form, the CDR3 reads TGTGCCAGCAGCTTAAGGCGGGAGCGGCAGACCCAGTACTTC. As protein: CASSLRRERQTQYF. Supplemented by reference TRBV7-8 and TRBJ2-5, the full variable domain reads GAGVSQSPRYKVAKRGQDVALRCDPISGHVSLFWYQQALGQGPEFLTYFQNEAQLDKSGLPSDRFFAERPEGSVSTLKIQRTQQEDSAVYLCASSLRRERQTQYFGPGTRLLVL.

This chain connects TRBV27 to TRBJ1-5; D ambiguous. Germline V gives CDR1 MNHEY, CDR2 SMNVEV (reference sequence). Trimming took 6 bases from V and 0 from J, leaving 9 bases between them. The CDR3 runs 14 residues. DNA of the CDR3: TGTGCCAGCAGGGTCAGAAATAGCAATCAGCCCCAGCATTTT. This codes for CASRVRNSNQPQHF.

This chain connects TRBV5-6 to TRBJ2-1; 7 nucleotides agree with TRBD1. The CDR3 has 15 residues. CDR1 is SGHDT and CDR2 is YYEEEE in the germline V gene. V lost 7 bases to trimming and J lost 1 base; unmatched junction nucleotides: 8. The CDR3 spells CASETGISSYNEQFF. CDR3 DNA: TGTGCCAGCGAGACAGGGATAAGTTCCTACAATGAGCAGTTCTTC.

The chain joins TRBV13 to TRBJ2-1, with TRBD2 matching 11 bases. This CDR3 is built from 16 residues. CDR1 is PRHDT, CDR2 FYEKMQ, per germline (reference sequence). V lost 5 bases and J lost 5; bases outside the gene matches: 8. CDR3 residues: CASSRLAGGNNNEQFF. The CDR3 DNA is TGTGCCAGCAGCCGTCTAGCGGGGGGAAACAACAATGAGCAGTTCTTC.

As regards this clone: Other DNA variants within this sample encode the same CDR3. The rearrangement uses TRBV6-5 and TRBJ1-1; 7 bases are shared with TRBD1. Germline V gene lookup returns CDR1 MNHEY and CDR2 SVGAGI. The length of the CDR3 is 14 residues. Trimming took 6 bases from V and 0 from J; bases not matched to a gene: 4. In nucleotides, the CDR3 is TGTGCCAGCAGCTTAGGACAGGTGAACACTGAAGCTTTCTTT. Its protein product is CASSLGQVNTEAFF.

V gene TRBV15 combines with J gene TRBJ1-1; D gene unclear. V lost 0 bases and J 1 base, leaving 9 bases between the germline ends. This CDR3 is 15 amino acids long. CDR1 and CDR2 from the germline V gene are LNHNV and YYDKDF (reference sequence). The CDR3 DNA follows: TGTGCCACCAGCAGAGATCTGTCCAGGAACACTGAAGCTTTCTTT. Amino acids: CATSRDLSRNTEAFF.